This T cell receptor (beta chain) was observed in a study of T-cell reconstitution after alpha-beta-depleted transplantation in children. The authors prepared the TCRbeta library with unique molecular identifiers. MiXCR was run by TCRdb on the PCR reads, yielding one entry per CDR3 protein. This table has some 590,000 distinct CDR3 sequences, about 10% appearing once. Germline-derived CDR1 and CDR2 are SGHTA and FQGNSA. Trimming removed 3 bases from V and 8 bases from J, with 12 bases in between. This CDR3 has 13 amino acids. V usage is TRBV7-2 and J usage is TRBJ2-3, with unresolved D. This TCR came from a human donor who donated a stem cell graft to a child with acute myeloid leukemia. Specimen: PBMCs from the stem cell graft donor, collected from the stem cell graft. CDR3 sequence reads: CASSFVVTRTQYF. CDR3 in DNA: TGTGCCAGCAGCTTCGTCGTCACACGTACGCAGTATTTT.